This is a list of T cell receptor beta chains from one sample in a study of OX40 agonist ivuxolimab in advanced cancers. Clones were sequenced by immunoSEQ multiplex PCR, and TCRdb holds only the in-frame ones, with some missing. Among tens of thousands of clones, around 93% were seen once, and the ten largest hold 3.5% to 4%. Specimen: CD4+ or CD8+ T cells sorted from blood, collected in a trial of the OX40 agonist ivuxolimab. The receptors stem from an adult with an advanced solid tumor such as melanoma, head and neck, liver or kidney cancer. Each CDR3 is given with its conserved first and last residue. D genes are given only for firm matches. The size entry is marked missing in some rows and otherwise reads once, few, many or a size class.

clone size	J gene	D gene	V gene	CDR3 protein	CDR3 DNA
.	TRBJ2-7	.	TRBV28	CASGEWNYEQYF	TGTGCCAGCGGAGAGTGGAACTACGAGCAGTACTTC
.	TRBJ2-7	.	TRBV27	CASSLYLAQTYEQYF	TGTGCCAGCAGTTTATATCTAGCTCAGACCTACGAGCAGTACTTC
.	TRBJ2-5	TRBD1	TRBV7-3	CASSPGQEQETQYF	TGTGCCAGCAGCCCCGGACAGGAGCAAGAGACCCAGTACTTC
.	TRBJ2-4	.	TRBV28	CASSLTEGWGKNIQYF	TGTGCCAGCAGTTTGACGGAGGGCTGGGGCAAAAACATTCAGTACTTC
.	TRBJ2-2	TRBD2	TRBV4-2	CASSPSGSTGELFF	TGTGCCAGCAGCCCTAGCGGGAGTACCGGGGAGCTGTTTTTT
.	TRBJ2-3	.	TRBV29-1	CSVEGGASSTDTQYF	TGCAGCGTTGAAGGCGGAGCCTCTAGCACAGATACGCAGTATTTT
.	TRBJ2-3	.	TRBV7-2	CASSFGGTFTDTQYF	TGTGCCAGCAGCTTCGGCGGGACCTTCACAGATACGCAGTATTTT
.	TRBJ2-3	.	TRBV19	CASSTDQGTSTDTQYF	TGTGCCAGTAGTACCGACCAGGGGACTAGCACAGATACGCAGTATTTT
.	TRBJ2-7	.	TRBV10-2	CASSLGYEQYF	TGCGCCAGCAGTCTTGGATACGAGCAGTACTTC
once	TRBJ2-4	.	TRBV29-1	CSVVPTTLDAKNIQYF	TGCAGCGTGGTACCAACCACCTTAGATGCCAAAAACATTCAGTACTTC
.	TRBJ1-1	TRBD1	TRBV19	CASSFSFGTGGMNTEAFF	TGTGCCAGTAGCTTCTCATTCGGGACAGGGGGCATGAACACTGAAGCTTTCTTT
.	TRBJ2-7	TRBD2	TRBV9	CASTPGAGVTYEQYF	TGTGCCAGCACCCCGGGTGCGGGAGTAACCTACGAGCAGTACTTC
.	TRBJ1-1	.	TRBV5-1	CASSFRMNTEAFF	TGCGCCAGCAGCTTTCGGATGAACACTGAAGCTTTCTTT
.	TRBJ2-5	TRBD1	TRBV7-2	CASSSDREQETQYF	TGTGCCAGCAGCTCGGACAGGGAACAAGAGACCCAGTACTTC
.	TRBJ2-1	TRBD2	TRBV11-2	CASSLISGRASNEQFF	TGTGCCAGCAGCTTGATTAGCGGGAGGGCCAGCAATGAGCAGTTCTTC
.	TRBJ2-5	.	TRBV19	CASSIPRGTQYF	TGTGCCAGTAGTATACCCCGGGGAACCCAGTACTTC
.	TRBJ2-7	.	TRBV13	CASVWTANLSYEQYF	TGTGCCAGCGTGTGGACAGCAAACCTCTCCTACGAGCAGTACTTC